This record covers a single TCR beta chain. Libraries were prepared by immunoSEQ multiplex PCR; TCRdb keeps only in-frame clonotypes and omits some of them. Of a few hundred thousand clones in the sample, approximately 80% were seen once. The entry originates in a study of blood T cell repertoires in COVID-19. The CDR3 runs to 15 residues. In germline, CDR1 is SGHNT, CDR2 YENEEA. Trimming stripped 1 base from V and 0 bases from J, with 9 bases between. Sequences were obtained from peripheral blood. The chain carries TRBV11-3 and TRBJ1-1, with D possibly being TRBD1 (5 bases). This receptor was obtained from a woman aged 80 or over with acute or convalescent COVID-19. The CDR3: CASSLGAGMNTEAFF. The CDR3 DNA reads as TGTGCCAGCAGCTTAGGGGCAGGGATGAACACTGAAGCTTTCTTT. The variable domain in full, with the rest retrieved from reference TRBV11-3 and TRBJ1-1, is EAGVVQSPRYKIIEKKQPVAFWCNPISGHNTLYWYLQNLGQGPELLIRYENEEAVDDSQLPKDRFSAERLKGVDSTLKIQPAELGDSAVYLCASSLGAGMNTEAFFGQGTRLTVV.